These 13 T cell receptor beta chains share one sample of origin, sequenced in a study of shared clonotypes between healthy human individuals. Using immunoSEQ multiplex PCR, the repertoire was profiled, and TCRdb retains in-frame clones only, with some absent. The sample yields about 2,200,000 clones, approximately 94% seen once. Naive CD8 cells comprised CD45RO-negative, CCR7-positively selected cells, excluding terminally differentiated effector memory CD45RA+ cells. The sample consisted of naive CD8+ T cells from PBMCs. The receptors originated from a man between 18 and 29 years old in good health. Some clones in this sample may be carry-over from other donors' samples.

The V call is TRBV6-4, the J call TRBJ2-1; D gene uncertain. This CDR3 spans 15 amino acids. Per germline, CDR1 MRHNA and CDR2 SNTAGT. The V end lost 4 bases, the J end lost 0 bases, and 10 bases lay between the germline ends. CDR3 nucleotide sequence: TGTGCCAGCAGTGTGGTCCGGAGCTCCTACAATGAGCAGTTCTTC. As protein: CASSVVRSSYNEQFF.

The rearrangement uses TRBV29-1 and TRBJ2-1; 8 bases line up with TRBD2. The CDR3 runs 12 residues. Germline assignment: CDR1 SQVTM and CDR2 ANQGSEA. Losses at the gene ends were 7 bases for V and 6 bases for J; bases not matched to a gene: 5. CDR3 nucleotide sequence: TGCAGCGCGCTAGCGGGCTTCAATGAGCAGTTCTTC. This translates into CSALAGFNEQFF.

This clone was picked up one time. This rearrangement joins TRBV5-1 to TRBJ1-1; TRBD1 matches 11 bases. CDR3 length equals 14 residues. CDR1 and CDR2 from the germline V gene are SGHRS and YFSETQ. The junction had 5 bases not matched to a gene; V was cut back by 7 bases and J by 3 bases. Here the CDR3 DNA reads TGCGCCAGCGGACAGGGGGCGGAAGACACTGAAGCTTTCTTT. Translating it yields CASGQGAEDTEAFF.

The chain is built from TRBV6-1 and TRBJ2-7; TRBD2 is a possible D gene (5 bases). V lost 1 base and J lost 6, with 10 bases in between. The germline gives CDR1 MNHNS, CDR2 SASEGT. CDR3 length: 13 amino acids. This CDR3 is CASSEGEGTEQYF. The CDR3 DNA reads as TGTGCCAGCAGTGAAGGCGAGGGAACCGAGCAGTACTTC.

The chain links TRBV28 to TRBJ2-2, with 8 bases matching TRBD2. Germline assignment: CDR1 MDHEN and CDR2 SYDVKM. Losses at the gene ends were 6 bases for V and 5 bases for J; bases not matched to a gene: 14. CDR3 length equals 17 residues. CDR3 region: CASSLLFREGPTGELFF. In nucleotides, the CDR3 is TGTGCCAGCAGCCTTCTCTTTCGGGAGGGCCCAACCGGGGAGCTGTTTTTT.

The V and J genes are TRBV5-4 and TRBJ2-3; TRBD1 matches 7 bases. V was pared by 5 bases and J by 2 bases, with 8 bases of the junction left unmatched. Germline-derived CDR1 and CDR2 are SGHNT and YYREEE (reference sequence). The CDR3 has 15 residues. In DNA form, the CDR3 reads TGTGCCAGCAGGTCTCCGGGACAGCACACAGATACGCAGTATTTT. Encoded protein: CASRSPGQHTDTQYF.

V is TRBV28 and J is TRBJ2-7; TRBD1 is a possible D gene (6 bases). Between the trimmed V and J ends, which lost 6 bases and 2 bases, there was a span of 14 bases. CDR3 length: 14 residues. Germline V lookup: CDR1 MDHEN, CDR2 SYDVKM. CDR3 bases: TGTGCCAGCAGCCATAAGGACAGAACCTACGAGCAGTACTTC. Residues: CASSHKDRTYEQYF.

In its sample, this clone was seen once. The CDR3 DNA sequence: TGTGCCAGCAGCCAACGGTTGGCTAGCGGGAGGTCTGACACAGATACGCAGTATTTT. Translation: CASSQRLASGRSDTDTQYF. The chain employs TRBV11-2 and TRBJ2-3; 11 positions agree with TRBD2. Germline assignment: CDR1 SGHAT and CDR2 FQNNGV. The J segment lost 2 bases and the V segment lost 5 bases, leaving 15 bases of the junction unmatched. This CDR3 comprises 19 residues.

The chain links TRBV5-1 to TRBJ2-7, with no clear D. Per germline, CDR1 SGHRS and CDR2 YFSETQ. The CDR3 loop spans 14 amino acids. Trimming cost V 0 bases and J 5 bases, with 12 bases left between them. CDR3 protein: CASSLALVVHEQYF. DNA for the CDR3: TGCGCCAGCAGCTTGGCCCTGGTGGTACACGAGCAGTACTTC.

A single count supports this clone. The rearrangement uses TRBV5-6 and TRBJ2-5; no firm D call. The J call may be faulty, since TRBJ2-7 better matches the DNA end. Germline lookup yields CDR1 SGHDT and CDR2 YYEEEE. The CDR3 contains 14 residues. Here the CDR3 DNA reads TGTGCCAGCAGCTCGGCCGGCAACAGCTACGAGCAGTACTTC. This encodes CASSSAGNSYEQYF.

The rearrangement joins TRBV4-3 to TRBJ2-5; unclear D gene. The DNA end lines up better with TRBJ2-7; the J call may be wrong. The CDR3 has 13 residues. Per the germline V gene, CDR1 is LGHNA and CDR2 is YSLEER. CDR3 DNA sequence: TGCGCCAGCAGCCAAGATTCGGCCTACGAGCAGTACTTC. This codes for CASSQDSAYEQYF.

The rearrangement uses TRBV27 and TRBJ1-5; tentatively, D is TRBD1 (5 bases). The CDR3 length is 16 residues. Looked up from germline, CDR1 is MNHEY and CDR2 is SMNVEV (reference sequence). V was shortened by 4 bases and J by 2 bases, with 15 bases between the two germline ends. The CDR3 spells CASSSLPLGGNQPQHF. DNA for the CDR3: TGTGCCAGCAGTTCCCTCCCGTTGGGGGGCAATCAGCCCCAGCATTTT.

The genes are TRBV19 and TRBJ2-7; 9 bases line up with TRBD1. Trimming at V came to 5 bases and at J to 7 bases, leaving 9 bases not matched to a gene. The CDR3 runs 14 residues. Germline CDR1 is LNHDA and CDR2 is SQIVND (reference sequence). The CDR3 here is CASSPRDRVEEQYF. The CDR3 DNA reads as TGTGCCAGTAGTCCCCGGGACAGGGTGGAAGAGCAGTACTTC.